Following are 10 T cell receptor beta chains from one sample sequenced in a study of T-cell reconstitution after alpha-beta-depleted transplantation in children. Researchers prepared the TCRbeta library using unique molecular identifiers, the study reports. TCRdb re-called the PCR reads with MiXCR, one entry per CDR3 protein. The repertoire holds 600,000 to 700,000 distinct CDR3 sequences, with about 12% as singletons. This specimen was PBMCs, taken before TCRalphabeta/CD19-depleted stem cell transplant. The receptor set was obtained from a girl aged 2 to 10 with congenital amegakaryocytic thrombocytopenia, due to receive a stem cell transplant.

This clonotype was detected a few times. V is TRBV7-9 and J is TRBJ2-3, with 7 bases that match TRBD2. V lost 6 bases, J lost 0 bases, and 9 bases stayed unmatched. The CDR3 extends over 16 amino acids. Germline V CDR1 and CDR2: SEHNR, FQNEAQ (reference sequence). CDR3 nucleotides: TGTGCCAGCAGTTCTATCCTAGCGGAGAGCACAGATACGCAGTATTTT. Its protein product is CASSSILAESTDTQYF.

This rearrangement joins TRBV20-1 to TRBJ2-7, with 8 bases matching TRBD2. Germline CDR1 and CDR2: DFQATT and SNEGSKA (reference sequence). Germline trimming cut 6 bases from V and 2 bases from J; bases unmatched to any gene: 18. The CDR3 totals 17 residues. CDR3 sequence (DNA): TGCAGTGCCAACGGGGGGGGTAGACTAGCGCGTACCTACGAGCAGTACTTC. Protein sequence: CSANGGGRLARTYEQYF.

This clonotype was found many times. The chain links TRBV3-1 to TRBJ2-1, with D perhaps matching TRBD2 (5 bases). The CDR3 loop spans 15 amino acids. Germline V gene lookup returns CDR1 LGHDT and CDR2 YNNKEL (reference sequence). V lost 1 base and J 4 bases, leaving 11 bases between the germline ends. The CDR3 reads CASSQARGFYNEQFF. DNA of the CDR3: TGTGCCAGCAGCCAAGCTAGAGGGTTTTACAATGAGCAGTTCTTC.

This clonotype was seen ten or more times. The rearrangement uses TRBV5-1 and TRBJ2-5; 10 positions agree with TRBD2. Looked up from germline, CDR1 is SGHRS and CDR2 is YFSETQ. V lost 5 bases to trimming and J lost 2 bases; unmatched junction nucleotides: 6. This CDR3 comprises 15 residues. For the CDR3, the DNA is TGCGCCAGCAGGTCCAGGACTAGCGGACAAGAGACCCAGTACTTC. This translates into CASRSRTSGQETQYF. Filled out from reference TRBV5-1 and TRBJ2-5, the complete variable domain reads KAGVTQTPRYLIKTRGQQVTLSCSPISGHRSVSWYQQTPGQGLQFLFEYFSETQRNKGNFPGRFSGRQFSNSRSEMNVSTLELGDSALYLCASRSRTSGQETQYFGPGTRLLVL.

The chain employs TRBV14 and TRBJ1-1; a possible D gene is TRBD1 (5 bases). Between the trimmed V and J ends, which lost 0 bases and 7 bases, there was a span of 21 bases. This CDR3 has 17 amino acids. The germline gives CDR1 SGHDN, CDR2 FVKESK. The DNA for the CDR3 is TGTGCCAGCAGCCAAGATCGAAGGTGGGAAGGGGCCGGTGAAGCTTTCTTT. It codes for CASSQDRRWEGAGEAFF.

Many counts were recorded for this clonotype. The V and J genes are TRBV3-1 and TRBJ2-1, with TRBD1 matching over 7 bases. The CDR3 runs 15 residues. Germline lookup yields CDR1 LGHDT and CDR2 YNNKEL (reference sequence). V trimming: 1 base; J trimming: 5 bases; junction bases outside the gene matches: 5. CDR3 nucleotides: TGTGCCAGCAGCCAAGTAGGGACAGCGAACAATGAGCAGTTCTTC. This gives the protein CASSQVGTANNEQFF.

The table lists this clonotype with many counts. The J gene is TRBJ2-1, the V gene TRBV5-1; a possible D gene is TRBD1 (6 bases). The CDR3 sequence is 13 residues long. Germline V gene lookup returns CDR1 SGHRS and CDR2 YFSETQ. The V gene lost 5 bases and the J gene lost 5 bases, with 11 bases spanning the gap. CDR3 in amino acids: CASRQGWDNEQFF. DNA for the CDR3: TGCGCCAGCAGGCAGGGGTGGGACAATGAGCAGTTCTTC.

Many counts were recorded for this clonotype. The rearrangement uses TRBV12-3 or TRBV12-4 and TRBJ2-1; 7 nucleotides line up with TRBD1. CDR3 length: 16 amino acids. V dropped 7 bases and J dropped 4; count of bases not matched to a gene: 13. The CDR3 here is CASTGPWQGVYNEQFF. The DNA for the CDR3 is TGTGCCAGCACCGGACCGTGGCAGGGGGTATACAATGAGCAGTTCTTC.

The J gene is TRBJ1-1, the V gene TRBV29-1; D possibly corresponds to TRBD1 (5 bases). The germline V gene encodes CDR1 SQVTM and CDR2 ANQGSEA. The CDR3 has 13 residues. V lost 0 bases to trimming and J lost 1 base, with 6 bases between them. CDR3 nucleotides: TGCAGCGTTGAAGACAGGGCGAACACTGAAGCTTTCTTT. Translated, it gives CSVEDRANTEAFF. Full variable domain (remainder filled in from reference TRBV29-1 and TRBJ1-1): SAVISQKPSRDICQRGTSLTIQCQVDSQVTMMFWYRQQPGQSLTLIATANQGSEATYESGFVIDKFPISRPNLTFSTLTVSNMSPEDSSIYLCSVEDRANTEAFFGQGTRLTVV.

This clonotype was observed a few times. The rearrangement joins TRBV9 to TRBJ2-7; tentative D call: TRBD2 (6 bases). CDR3 size: 13 residues. Per the germline V gene, CDR1 is SGDLS and CDR2 is YYNGEE. V was cut by 3 bases and J by 4 bases, with 11 bases left in between. As DNA, the CDR3 is TGTGCCAGCAGCGGGGGGACTGGTTACGAGCAGTACTTC. It yields the protein CASSGGTGYEQYF.